The 23 T cell receptor beta chains listed next were all sequenced from one sample in a study of beta chain features in type 1 diabetes (dated by TCRdb to 2016 to 2019). The paper's findings and limits, for the study overall: Type 1 diabetes patients showed a moderate but significant shortening of TCRB CDR3 length in all four CD4+ subsets.

Library preparation used the immunoSEQ multiplex PCR assay. The entire isolated RNA was reverse transcribed using the High Capacity cDNA Reverse Transcription Kit, and thus expressed TCRB transcripts were sequenced. Sourced from immuneACCESS, this table was stored by TCRdb with only in-frame sequences that have V and J called. A share of the clones is absent; for the studies checked, an unresolved V gene accounts for under half, and the remainder has no known explanation. The sample includes some 200,000 clones, with roughly 16% observed a single time. About 0.085% of the sample rests with the top ten. For these receptors, no antigen is known. Sequences were obtained from naive CD4+ T cells from blood. The cell subset or site label for this specimen denotes: true naive CD4+ T cells. These receptors were obtained from a man aged 25 to 40 with type 1 diabetes.

The J gene is TRBJ2-7, the V gene TRBV15, with 7 bases aligning to TRBD1. In germline, CDR1 is LNHNV, CDR2 YYDKDF (reference sequence). V shed 4 bases and J 2 bases; nucleotides not matched to a gene: 8. This CDR3 contains 15 residues. CDR3 DNA sequence: TGTGCCACCAGCATTGGAAAGACAGGGACCTACGAGCAGTACTTC. It translates to CATSIGKTGTYEQYF.

V is TRBV28 and J is TRBJ2-7; D is ambiguous. Germline CDR1 reads MDHEN; CDR2 reads SYDVKM. Deletions cut 10 bases from V and 4 bases from J, with 20 bases between. The CDR3 is made up of 14 amino acids. The CDR3 spells CAINPGDRDYEQYF. DNA for the CDR3: TGTGCCATCAATCCAGGAGATCGAGATTACGAGCAGTACTTC.

In its sample, this clone was seen a few times. The J gene is TRBJ2-3, the V gene TRBV4-3; D might be TRBD1 or TRBD2, each matching 5 bases. The V gene lost 3 bases and the J gene lost 0 bases, with 13 bases spanning the gap. The germline gives CDR1 LGHNA, CDR2 YSLEER. This CDR3 contains 16 residues. CDR3: CASSHGGGSSTDTQYF. The CDR3 nucleotides are TGCGCCAGCAGCCATGGTGGGGGATCTAGCACAGATACGCAGTATTTT.

This rearrangement joins TRBV2 to TRBJ2-5; D remains unclear. The CDR3 is 12 residues long. Per germline, CDR1 SNHLY and CDR2 FYNNEI. V lost 6 bases, J lost 5 bases, and 10 bases lay in between. In DNA, the CDR3 is TGTGCCAGCAGCTTTTCAACGGAGACCCAGTACTTC. This translates into CASSFSTETQYF.

The chain uses TRBV28 and TRBJ2-5; D is undetermined. The germline V gene encodes CDR1 MDHEN and CDR2 SYDVKM. This CDR3 comprises 12 residues. The V gene lost 6 bases and the J gene lost 1 base, with 6 bases spanning the gap. CDR3 protein: CASSQVQETQYF. The CDR3 DNA sequence: TGTGCCAGCAGCCAAGTCCAAGAGACCCAGTACTTC. Filled out from reference TRBV28 and TRBJ2-5, the complete variable domain reads DVKVTQSSRYLVKRTGEKVFLECVQDMDHENMFWYRQDPGLGLRLIYFSYDVKMKEKGDIPEGYSVSREKKERFSLILESASTNQTSMYLCASSQVQETQYFGPGTRLLVL.

The CDR3 reads CASSQGQGVTEAFF. CDR3 in DNA: TGCGCCAGCAGCCAAGGACAGGGGGTTACTGAAGCTTTCTTT. The chain has TRBV4-3 and TRBJ1-1, with 9 positions matching TRBD1. The CDR3 runs to 14 residues. The V gene's germline CDR1 is LGHNA and CDR2 YSLEER. Trimming took 1 base from V and 5 from J; bases not matched to a gene: 2.

This clone was observed a handful of times. The chain has TRBV9 and TRBJ2-1, with D perhaps matching TRBD2 (6 bases). Germline lookup yields CDR1 SGDLS and CDR2 YYNGEE. V lost 4 bases, J lost 3 bases, and 20 bases lay in between. CDR3 length equals 17 residues. DNA of the CDR3: TGTGCCAGCAGCAGTCGTAGCCGAGCGGGCGACTACAATGAGCAGTTCTTC. Protein product: CASSSRSRAGDYNEQFF.

The table lists this clone with a few counts. The J gene is TRBJ2-1, the V gene TRBV25-1, with D unclear. CDR3 length: 15 residues. Germline CDR1 reads MGHDK; CDR2 reads SYGVNS. Trimming pared 2 bases from V and 7 bases from J, leaving 15 bases between. The DNA of the CDR3 is TGTGCCAGCAGTGAACCCACGTACTCCCCAAATGAGCAGTTCTTC. Protein sequence: CASSEPTYSPNEQFF.

The CDR3 DNA reads as TGTGCCAGCAGCTGGGACAGGGCCGGTATGGAGCAGTACTTC. It yields the protein CASSWDRAGMEQYF. The chain combines TRBV5-4 with TRBJ2-7, with 9 bases identical to TRBD1. V lost 3 bases and J lost 7; bases outside the gene matches: 8. The CDR3 spans 14 residues. The germline CDR1 and CDR2 sequences are SGHNT and YYREEE (reference sequence). Full variable domain (missing parts from reference TRBV5-4 and TRBJ2-7): ETGVTQSPTHLIKTRGQQVTLRCSSQSGHNTVSWYQQALGQGPQFIFQYYREEENGRGNFPPRFSGLQFPNYSSELNVNALELDDSALYLCASSWDRAGMEQYFGPGTRLTVT.

The chain couples TRBV29-1 to TRBJ2-1, with 9 bases matching TRBD1. The V gene's germline CDR1 is SQVTM and CDR2 ANQGSEA. The V segment lost 6 bases and the J segment 9 bases; nucleotides outside the gene matches: 6. The CDR3 is 12 residues long. The CDR3 coding sequence is TGCAGCGTCGGGACAGGGAGGCGTGAGCAGTTCTTC. It yields the protein CSVGTGRREQFF.

The chain recombines TRBV9 with TRBJ2-2; the D is unclear. With 0 bases removed from V and 10 bases from J, the gap between germline ends came to 10 bases. This CDR3 is 13 amino acids long. CDR1 is SGDLS and CDR2 is YYNGEE in the germline V gene. In nucleotides, the CDR3 is TGTGCCAGCAGCGTAGCTGACGCCGCGGAGCTGTTTTTT. Protein product: CASSVADAAELFF.

This clone was observed a handful of times. The CDR3 region has the DNA TGTGCCAGCAGCCTACAGACAGGCTACGAGCAGTACTTC. Translation: CASSLQTGYEQYF. The chain links TRBV6-1 to TRBJ2-7; D might be TRBD1 (6 bases). Germline CDR1 reads MNHNS; CDR2 reads SASEGT. The CDR3 runs to 13 residues. Between the trimmed V and J ends, which lost 6 bases and 3 bases, there was a span of 12 bases.

This clone was counted only a few times. The chain uses TRBV5-4 and TRBJ1-5, with 8 bases lining up with TRBD1. Germline lookup yields CDR1 SGHNT and CDR2 YYREEE (reference sequence). V trimming: 5 bases; J trimming: 6 bases; junction bases outside the gene matches: 16. The CDR3 is 17 residues long. Written as DNA, the CDR3 is TGTGCCAGCAGGCGATGGACAGGGCGGTCGCAAGCTCAGCCCCAGCATTTT. Its protein is CASRRWTGRSQAQPQHF.

This clone was recorded a few times. This sequence joins TRBV15 and TRBJ2-7; no definite D call. The CDR3 sequence is 17 residues long. Trimming removed 0 bases at V and 5 bases at J, with 20 bases between. Germline V gene lookup returns CDR1 LNHNV and CDR2 YYDKDF (reference sequence). The CDR3 DNA sequence: TGTGCCACCAGCAGAGAACCGAACCCTCTCCCCCCCGACGAGCAGTACTTC. Translated, it gives CATSREPNPLPPDEQYF. Full variable domain (missing parts from reference TRBV15 and TRBJ2-7): DAMVIQNPRYQVTQFGKPVTLSCSQTLNHNVMYWYQQKSSQAPKLLFHYYDKDFNNEADTPDNFQSRRPNTSFCFLDIRSPGLGDTAMYLCATSREPNPLPPDEQYFGPGTRLTVT.

This clone has more than one count but fewer than ten. The rearrangement uses TRBV5-1 and TRBJ2-1, with 9 nucleotides matching TRBD2. CDR1 is SGHRS and CDR2 is YFSETQ in the germline V gene. The CDR3 spans 15 residues. The V and J ends lost 0 bases and 9 bases, in that order; junction bases with no gene match: 7. CDR3 sequence: CASSLGGLATVEQFF. The CDR3 DNA is TGCGCCAGCAGCTTGGGTGGACTAGCGACAGTTGAGCAGTTCTTC.

The CDR3 nucleotides are TGTGCCAGCACCGGACTAGCGGGAGGGACAGATACGCAGTATTTT. Translating it yields CASTGLAGGTDTQYF. The rearrangement links TRBV9 to TRBJ2-3, with TRBD2 matching 15 bases. The CDR3 sequence is 15 residues long. V lost 6 bases and J lost 3; bases outside the gene matches: 2. Per the germline V gene, CDR1 is SGDLS and CDR2 is YYNGEE.

This clone was detected only a few times. The chain combines TRBV5-1 with TRBJ2-3, with 11 positions matching TRBD2. J lost 0 bases, V lost 5 bases, and 2 bases had no gene match. The CDR3 length is 15 residues. Germline lookup yields CDR1 SGHRS and CDR2 YFSETQ. The CDR3 coding sequence is TGCGCCAGCAGTGGGACTAGCGGCAGCACAGATACGCAGTATTTT. Its translation is CASSGTSGSTDTQYF.

V gene TRBV7-9 combines with J gene TRBJ2-7; 9 bases match TRBD1. CDR3 length: 13 residues. Germline CDR1 and CDR2: SEHNR and FQNEAQ (reference sequence). Trimming took 1 base from V and 8 from J; bases not matched to a gene: 3. The CDR3: CASSLGGQGKQYF. Here the CDR3 DNA reads TGTGCCAGCAGCTTAGGGGGACAGGGAAAGCAGTACTTC.

The genes are TRBV4-3 and TRBJ2-1; tentative D call: TRBD2 (6 bases). The germline CDR1 and CDR2 sequences are LGHNA and YSLEER. CDR3 length: 14 residues. Trimming took off 2 bases at V and 8 bases at J, with 13 bases between the two ends. CDR3 DNA sequence: TGCGCCAGCAGCCAACACACTAGCAATTATGAGCAGTTCTTC. Its translation is CASSQHTSNYEQFF.

This clone has more than one count but fewer than ten. The chain carries TRBV2 and TRBJ2-5; D ambiguous. There are 11 residues in the CDR3. With 6 bases removed from V and 0 bases from J, the gap between germline ends came to 2 bases. CDR1 is SNHLY and CDR2 is FYNNEI in the germline V gene. The CDR3 coding sequence is TGTGCCAGCAGCTACCAAGAGACCCAGTACTTC. Translated: CASSYQETQYF.

The chain recombines TRBV7-9 with TRBJ1-2; a possible D gene is TRBD1 (6 bases). V was cut by 7 bases and J by 8 bases, with 11 bases left in between. CDR3 length: 11 amino acids. CDR1 SEHNR and CDR2 FQNEAQ come from the germline V gene (reference sequence). Here the CDR3 reads CASNGQTGYTF. The DNA for the CDR3 is TGTGCCAGCAACGGACAGACGGGCTACACCTTC. Based on the CDR3 plus reference TRBV7-9 and TRBJ1-2, the full variable domain is DTGVSQNPRHKITKRGQNVTFRCDPISEHNRLYWYRQTLGQGPEFLTYFQNEAQLEKSRLLSDRFSAERPKGSFSTLEIQRTEQGDSAMYLCASNGQTGYTFGSGTRLTVV.

The chain links TRBV6-5 to TRBJ2-7, with D maybe TRBD1 (6 bases). Germline V gene sequence: CDR1 MNHEY, CDR2 SVGAGI. The length of the CDR3 is 15 residues. Trimming stripped 0 bases from V and 2 bases from J, with 11 bases between. As DNA, the CDR3 is TGTGCCAGCAGTTACTCGGCAGGGGCCCCCTACGAGCAGTACTTC. Its translation: CASSYSAGAPYEQYF.

The rearrangement joins TRBV5-1 to TRBJ1-5; 7 bases are shared with TRBD1. J lost 7 bases, V lost 0 bases, and 4 bases had no gene match. Germline V gives CDR1 SGHRS, CDR2 YFSETQ. The CDR3 consists of 14 residues. Here the CDR3 reads CASSLEGARQPQHF. CDR3 nucleotides: TGCGCCAGCAGCTTGGAGGGGGCAAGGCAGCCCCAGCATTTT.